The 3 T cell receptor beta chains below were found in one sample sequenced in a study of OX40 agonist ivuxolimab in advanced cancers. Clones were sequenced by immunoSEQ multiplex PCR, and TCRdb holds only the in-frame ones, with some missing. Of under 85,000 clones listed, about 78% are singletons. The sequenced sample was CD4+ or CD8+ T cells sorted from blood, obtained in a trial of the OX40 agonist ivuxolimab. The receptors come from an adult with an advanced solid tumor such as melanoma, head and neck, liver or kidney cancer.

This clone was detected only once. The CDR3 DNA is TGCGCCAGCAGTGAGTCGAAGGCTATGGGGACCGAGCCCAGGGAGTTCTTC. Translating gives CASSESKAMGTEPREFF. This rearrangement joins TRBV10-1 to TRBJ2-1; D possibly matches TRBD1 or TRBD2 (5 bases each). Germline V gene data show CDR1 as WNHNN and CDR2 as SYGVQD (reference sequence). V dropped 0 bases and J dropped 14 bases, with 26 bases sitting between them. The CDR3 totals 17 residues.

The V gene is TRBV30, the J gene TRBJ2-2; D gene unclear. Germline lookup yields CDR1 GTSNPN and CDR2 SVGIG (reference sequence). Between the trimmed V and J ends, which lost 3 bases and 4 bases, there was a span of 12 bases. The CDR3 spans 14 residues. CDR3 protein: CAWRPGTPTGELFF. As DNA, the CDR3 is TGTGCCTGGAGGCCCGGCACCCCCACCGGGGAGCTGTTTTTT.

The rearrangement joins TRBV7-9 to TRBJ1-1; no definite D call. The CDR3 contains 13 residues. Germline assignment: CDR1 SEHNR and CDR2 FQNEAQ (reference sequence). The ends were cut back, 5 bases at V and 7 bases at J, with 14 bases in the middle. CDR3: CASSPSGPHEAFF. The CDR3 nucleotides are TGTGCCAGCAGCCCATCCGGGCCCCATGAAGCTTTCTTT.